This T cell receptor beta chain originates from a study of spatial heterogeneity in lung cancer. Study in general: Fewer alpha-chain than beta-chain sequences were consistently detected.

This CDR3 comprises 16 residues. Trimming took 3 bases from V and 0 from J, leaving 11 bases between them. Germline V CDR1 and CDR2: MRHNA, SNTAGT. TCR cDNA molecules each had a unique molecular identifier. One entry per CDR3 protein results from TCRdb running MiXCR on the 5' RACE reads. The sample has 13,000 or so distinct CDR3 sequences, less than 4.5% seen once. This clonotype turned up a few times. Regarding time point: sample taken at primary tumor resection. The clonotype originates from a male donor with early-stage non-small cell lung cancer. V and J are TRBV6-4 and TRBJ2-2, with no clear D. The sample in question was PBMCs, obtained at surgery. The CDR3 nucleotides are TGTGCCAGCAGTGATGATCAAGGGACGAACACCGGGGAGCTGTTTTTT. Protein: CASSDDQGTNTGELFF.